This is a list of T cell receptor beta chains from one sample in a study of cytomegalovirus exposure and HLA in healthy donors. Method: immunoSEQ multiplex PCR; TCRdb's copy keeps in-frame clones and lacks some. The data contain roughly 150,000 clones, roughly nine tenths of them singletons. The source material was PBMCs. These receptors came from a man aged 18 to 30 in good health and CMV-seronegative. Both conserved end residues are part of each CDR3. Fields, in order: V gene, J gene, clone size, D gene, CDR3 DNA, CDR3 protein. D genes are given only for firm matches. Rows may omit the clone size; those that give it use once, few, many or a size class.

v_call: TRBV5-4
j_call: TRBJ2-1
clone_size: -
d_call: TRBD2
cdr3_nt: TGTGCCAGCAGCTTGGTGGCGGGGGGGAATGAGCAGTTCTTC
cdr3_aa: CASSLVAGGNEQFF

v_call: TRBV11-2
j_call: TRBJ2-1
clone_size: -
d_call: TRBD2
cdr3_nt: TGTGCCAGCAGCTCCGGGGGAGGGCTCTACAATGAGCAGTTCTTC
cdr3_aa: CASSSGGGLYNEQFF

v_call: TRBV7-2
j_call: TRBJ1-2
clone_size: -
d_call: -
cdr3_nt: TGTGCCAGCAGCCTCGGGGACAACGGCTATGGCTACACCTTC
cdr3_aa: CASSLGDNGYGYTF

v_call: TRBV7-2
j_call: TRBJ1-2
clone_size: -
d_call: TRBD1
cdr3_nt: TGTGCCAGCAGAACGACAGGGGCCCTCGGCGGCACCTTC
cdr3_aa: CASRTTGALGGTF

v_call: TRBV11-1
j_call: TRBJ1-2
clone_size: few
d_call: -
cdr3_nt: TGTGCCAGCAGCTTCGGCCTTTCAGGGGTCTATGGCTACACCTTC
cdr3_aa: CASSFGLSGVYGYTF

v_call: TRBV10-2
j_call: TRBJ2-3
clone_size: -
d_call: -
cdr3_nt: TGCGCCAGCAGGAGGGTCCGCACAGATACGCAGTATTTT
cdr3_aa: CASRRVRTDTQYF

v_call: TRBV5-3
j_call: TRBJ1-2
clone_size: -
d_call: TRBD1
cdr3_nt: TGTGCCAGAAGCTTGGCGAACCGGGACAGGGATATCTATGGCTACACCTTC
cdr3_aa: CARSLANRDRDIYGYTF

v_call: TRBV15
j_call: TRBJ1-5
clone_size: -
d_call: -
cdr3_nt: TGTGCCACCAGCCCTCGGGTGGGGGGAGCCGAGCAGCCCCAGCATTTT
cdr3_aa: CATSPRVGGAEQPQHF

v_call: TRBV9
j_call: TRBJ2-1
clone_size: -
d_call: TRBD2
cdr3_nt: TGTGCCAGCAGCGACAGACTAGCGGGGGGCAATGAGCAGTTCTTC
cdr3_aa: CASSDRLAGGNEQFF

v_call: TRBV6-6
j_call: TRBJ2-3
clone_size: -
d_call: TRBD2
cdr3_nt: TGTGCCAGCAGCTTAGGACTAGCGGGAACAGATACGCAGTATTTT
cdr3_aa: CASSLGLAGTDTQYF

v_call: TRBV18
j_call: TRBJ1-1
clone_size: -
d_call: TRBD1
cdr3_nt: TGTGCCAGCTCACCACTCCAGACAGGGATGAACACTGAAGCTTTCTTT
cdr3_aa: CASSPLQTGMNTEAFF

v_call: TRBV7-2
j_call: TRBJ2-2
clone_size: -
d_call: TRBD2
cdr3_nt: TGTGCCAGCAGCCTGGGACTACTCACCGGGGAGCTGTTTTTT
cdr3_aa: CASSLGLLTGELFF

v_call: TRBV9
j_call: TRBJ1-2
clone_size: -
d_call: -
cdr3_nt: TGTGCCAGCTCCGGAGGGTCAGCTAACTATGGCTACACCTTC
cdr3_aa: CASSGGSANYGYTF

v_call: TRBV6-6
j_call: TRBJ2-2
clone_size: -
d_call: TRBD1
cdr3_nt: TGTGCCAGCAGTCGGGACAGGGACACCGGGGAGCTGTTTTTT
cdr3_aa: CASSRDRDTGELFF

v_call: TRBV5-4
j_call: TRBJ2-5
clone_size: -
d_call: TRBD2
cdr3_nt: TGTGCCAGCGGGAGGGCGGAGACCCAGTACTTC
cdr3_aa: CASGRAETQYF

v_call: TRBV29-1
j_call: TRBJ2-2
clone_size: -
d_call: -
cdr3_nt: TGCAGCCTCCGAAGTGGAGGGACGAACACCGGGGAGCTGTTTTTT
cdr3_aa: CSLRSGGTNTGELFF

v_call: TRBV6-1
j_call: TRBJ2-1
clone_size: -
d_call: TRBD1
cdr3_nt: TGTGCCAGCAGTGCCTTACCGGGACAGGGGAGCAATGAGCAGTTCTTC
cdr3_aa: CASSALPGQGSNEQFF

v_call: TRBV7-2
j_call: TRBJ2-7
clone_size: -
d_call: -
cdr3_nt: TGTGCCAGCAGCTCTACAGACTACGAGCAGTACTTC
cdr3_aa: CASSSTDYEQYF

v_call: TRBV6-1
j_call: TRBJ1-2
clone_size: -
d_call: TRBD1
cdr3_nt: TGTGCCAGCAGTGACCCGGGACAGTGGGGCTACACCTTC
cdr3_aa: CASSDPGQWGYTF

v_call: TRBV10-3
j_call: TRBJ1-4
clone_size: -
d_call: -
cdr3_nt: TGTGCCATCAGTGAGTCAGCCGCCAGGTCCTGGGAAAAACTGTTTTTT
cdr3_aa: CAISESAARSWEKLFF

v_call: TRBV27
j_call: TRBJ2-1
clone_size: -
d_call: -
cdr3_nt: TGTGCCAGCACCAATCCGGGACTTCAATTCAATGAGCAGTTCTTC
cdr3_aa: CASTNPGLQFNEQFF

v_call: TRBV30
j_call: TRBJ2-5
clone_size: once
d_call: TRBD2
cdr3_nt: TGTGCCTGCCTACCGCTAGCGGGAAAAGAGACCCAGTACTTC
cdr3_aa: CACLPLAGKETQYF

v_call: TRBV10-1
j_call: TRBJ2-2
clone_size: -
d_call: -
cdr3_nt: TGCGCCAGCAGTGTGAGCACCGGGGAGCTGTTTTTT
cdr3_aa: CASSVSTGELFF

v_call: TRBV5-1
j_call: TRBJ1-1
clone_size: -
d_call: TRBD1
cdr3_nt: TGCGCCAGCAGCTTCGGGGACAGGAACACTGAAGCTTTCTTT
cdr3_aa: CASSFGDRNTEAFF

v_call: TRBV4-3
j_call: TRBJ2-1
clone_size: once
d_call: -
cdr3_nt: TGCGCCAGCAGCCAGGGACTTTTGTACAATGAGCAGTTCTTC
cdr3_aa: CASSQGLLYNEQFF

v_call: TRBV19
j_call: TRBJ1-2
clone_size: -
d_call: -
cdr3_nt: TGTGCCAGTAGTATACCTCCTAACTATGGCTACACCTTC
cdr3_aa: CASSIPPNYGYTF

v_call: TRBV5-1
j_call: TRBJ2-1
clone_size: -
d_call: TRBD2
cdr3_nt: TGCGCCAGCAGCTGGACTAGTCCGCGAAGCTCCTACAATGAGCAGTTCTTC
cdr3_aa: CASSWTSPRSSYNEQFF

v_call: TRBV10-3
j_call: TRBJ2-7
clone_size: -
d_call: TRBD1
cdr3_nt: TGTGCCATCAGTTTGCCGGACAGGGCGAACTCACCCAACTCAGGCTACGAGCAGTACTTC
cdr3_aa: CAISLPDRANSPNSGYEQYF

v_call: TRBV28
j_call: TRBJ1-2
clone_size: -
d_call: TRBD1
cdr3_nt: TGTGCCAGCAGGGGACAGATATATGGCTACACCTTC
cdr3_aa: CASRGQIYGYTF

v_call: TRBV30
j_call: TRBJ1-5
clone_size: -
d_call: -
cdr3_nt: TGTGCCTGGAGTGGACACGGCAATCAGCCCCAGCATTTT
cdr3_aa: CAWSGHGNQPQHF

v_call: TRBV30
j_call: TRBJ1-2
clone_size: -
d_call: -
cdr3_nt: TGTGCCTGGAGCGACAAGCCTTACTATGGCTACACCTTC
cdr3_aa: CAWSDKPYYGYTF

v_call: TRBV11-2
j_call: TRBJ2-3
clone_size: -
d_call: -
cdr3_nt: TGTGCCAGCAGCCCAACTGACACCGGTACGCAGTATTTT
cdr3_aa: CASSPTDTGTQYF

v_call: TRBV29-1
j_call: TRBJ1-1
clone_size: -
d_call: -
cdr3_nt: TGCAGCAGCGGGGCCTGGGGGGCGGCTGAAGCTTTCTTT
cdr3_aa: CSSGAWGAAEAFF

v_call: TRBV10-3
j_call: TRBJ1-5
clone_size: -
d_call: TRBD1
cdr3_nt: TGTGCCATCAGTGCCACAGGGGGGGCACTAGATCAGCCCCAGCATTTT
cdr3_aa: CAISATGGALDQPQHF

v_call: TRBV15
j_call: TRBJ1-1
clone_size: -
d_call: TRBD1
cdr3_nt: TGTGCCACCGTTAGCAGGGGGCGCGACCTTGAAGCTTTCTTT
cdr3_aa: CATVSRGRDLEAFF

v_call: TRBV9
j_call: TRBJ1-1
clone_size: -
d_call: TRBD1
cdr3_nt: TGTGCCAGCAGCGCCACAGGGGGGCGGGACACTGAAGCTTTCTTT
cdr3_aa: CASSATGGRDTEAFF

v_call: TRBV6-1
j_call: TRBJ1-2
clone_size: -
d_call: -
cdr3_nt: TGTGCCATCACTTCCCAGGGTTTTGATGGCTACACCTTC
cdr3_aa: CAITSQGFDGYTF

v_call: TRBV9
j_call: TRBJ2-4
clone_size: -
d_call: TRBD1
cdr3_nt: TGTGCCAGCAGCGTCCGGGACAGCAAAAACATTCAGTACTTC
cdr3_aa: CASSVRDSKNIQYF

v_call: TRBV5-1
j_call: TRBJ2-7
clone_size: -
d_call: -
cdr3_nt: TGCGCCAGCAGCTTGGCACGGGACTTAGGAAGGGACGAGCAGTACTTC
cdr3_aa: CASSLARDLGRDEQYF

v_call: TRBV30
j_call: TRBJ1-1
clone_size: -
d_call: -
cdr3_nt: TGTGCCTGGAGTCCTTCGGGGTCTCCGCGAGCTTTCTTT
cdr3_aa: CAWSPSGSPRAFF

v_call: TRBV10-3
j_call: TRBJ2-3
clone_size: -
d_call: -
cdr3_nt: TGTGCCATCAGTGGTATGGATACGCAGTATTTT
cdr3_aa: CAISGMDTQYF

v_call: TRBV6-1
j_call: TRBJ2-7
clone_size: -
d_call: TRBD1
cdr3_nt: TGTGCCAGCAGTGGGGCCGGTCGGGACAGAGCCTACGAGCAGTACTTC
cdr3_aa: CASSGAGRDRAYEQYF

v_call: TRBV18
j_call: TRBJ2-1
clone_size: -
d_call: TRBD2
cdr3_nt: TGTGCCAGCTCAAAAAACCGGGAGGGGGATGAGCAGTTCTTC
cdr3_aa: CASSKNREGDEQFF

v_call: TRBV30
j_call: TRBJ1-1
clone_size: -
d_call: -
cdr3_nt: TGTGCCTGGAGCTCTCTAACTGAAGCTTTCTTT
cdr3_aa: CAWSSLTEAFF

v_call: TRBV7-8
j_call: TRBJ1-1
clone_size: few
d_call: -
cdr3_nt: TGTGCCAGCAGCTTAGACATCGACACTGAAGCTTTCTTT
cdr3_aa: CASSLDIDTEAFF

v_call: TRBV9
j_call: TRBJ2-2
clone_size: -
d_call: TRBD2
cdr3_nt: TGTGCCAGCAGCGTAGATCGGACTAGCGTGAACACCGGGGAGCTGTTTTTT
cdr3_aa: CASSVDRTSVNTGELFF

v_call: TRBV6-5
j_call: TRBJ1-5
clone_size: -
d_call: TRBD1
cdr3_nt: TGTGCCAGCAGGGGACAGGGAAGCCAGCCCCAGCATTTT
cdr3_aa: CASRGQGSQPQHF

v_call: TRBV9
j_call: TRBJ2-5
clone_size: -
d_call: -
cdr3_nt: TGTGCCAGCAGCTTGTACGGGGAGACCCAGTACTTC
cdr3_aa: CASSLYGETQYF

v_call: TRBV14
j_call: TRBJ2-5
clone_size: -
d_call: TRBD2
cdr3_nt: TGTGCCAGCAGCCCCCGGACTAGCGGTCAAGAGACCCAGTACTTC
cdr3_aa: CASSPRTSGQETQYF

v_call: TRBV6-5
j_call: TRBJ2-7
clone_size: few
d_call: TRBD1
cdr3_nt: TGTGCCTGCCGACAGGGGCAGTCCTACGAGCAGTACTTC
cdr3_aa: CACRQGQSYEQYF

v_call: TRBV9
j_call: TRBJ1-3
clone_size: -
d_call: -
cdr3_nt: TGTGCCAGCAGCGTATCAGACTCTGGAAACACCATATATTTT
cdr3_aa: CASSVSDSGNTIYF

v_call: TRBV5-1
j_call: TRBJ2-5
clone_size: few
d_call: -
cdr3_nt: TGCGCCAGCAGCCAACAAGAGACCCAGTACTTC
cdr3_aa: CASSQQETQYF

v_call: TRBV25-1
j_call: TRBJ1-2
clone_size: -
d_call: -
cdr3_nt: TGTGCCAGCAACGACAGGTCCGGCTACACCTTC
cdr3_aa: CASNDRSGYTF

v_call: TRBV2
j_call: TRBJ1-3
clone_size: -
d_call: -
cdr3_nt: TGTGCCAGCAGTGGAGCGGCGGGGCTAGTTGGAAACACCATATATTTT
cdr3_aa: CASSGAAGLVGNTIYF

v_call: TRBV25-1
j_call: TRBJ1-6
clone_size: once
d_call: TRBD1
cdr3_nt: TGTGCCAGCAGTGAATTTGGACAGGGTGTAAATTCACCCCTCCACTTT
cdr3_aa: CASSEFGQGVNSPLHF

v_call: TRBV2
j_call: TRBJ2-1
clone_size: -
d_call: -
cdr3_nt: TGTGCCAGCAGTGATCGACAGAAGTCCTACAATGAGCAGTTCTTC
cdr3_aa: CASSDRQKSYNEQFF

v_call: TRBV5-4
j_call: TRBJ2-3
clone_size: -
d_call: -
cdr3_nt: TGTGCCAGCAACTGGGGACCGCCAGGGGACGGAGATACGCAGTATTTT
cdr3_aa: CASNWGPPGDGDTQYF

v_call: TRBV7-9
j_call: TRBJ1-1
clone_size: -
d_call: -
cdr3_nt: TGTGCCAGCAGCATTTTCACGACAGGCCGCGAGAACACTGAAGCTTTCTTT
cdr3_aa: CASSIFTTGRENTEAFF

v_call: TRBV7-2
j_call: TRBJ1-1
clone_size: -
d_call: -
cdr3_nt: TGTGCCAGCAGGTTTCCCCCAGGGGTGAACACTGAAGCTTTCTTT
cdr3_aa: CASRFPPGVNTEAFF

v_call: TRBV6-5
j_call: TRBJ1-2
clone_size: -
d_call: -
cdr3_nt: TGTGCCAGCAGTTACGGGGGACTGAACTATGGCTACACCTTC
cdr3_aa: CASSYGGLNYGYTF